This T cell receptor beta chain is drawn from a study of tumor-infiltrating lymphocytes in primary liver carcinoma. CDR3 length: 13 amino acids. Germline values: CDR1 MDHEN, CDR2 SYDVKM. The input was about 500 ng total RNA; TCR beta cDNA was made from it with a constant-region primer. Investigators got TCR beta libraries out of three nested multiplex PCR rounds, done with slightly modified ARM-PCR. TRBV1-TRBV30 forward primers paired with a C-beta reverse primer were used in the first two PCR rounds, which ran about 11 cycles each. Using its own MiXCR run on the multiplex PCR reads, TCRdb lists one record per CDR3 protein. The sample contains under 85,000 distinct CDR3 sequences, 55% to 85% of which appear only once. Bulk tissue was left unsorted, and RNA and DNA were co-extracted from 20-30 mg of it. Patients showed chronic HBV infection and an absence of prior treatment. Worth noting for this clonotype: Being one base from a much bigger clone, this may be a read error.

V and J are TRBV28 and TRBJ2-4; D is ambiguous. Source material: liver tumor tissue from sampling region 1. Described subset: tumor region T1, superior pole. The origin of this receptor is a man aged 35 to 55 with primary liver carcinoma and hepatitis B virus infection. CDR3 sequence reads: CASSLIAKNVQYF. DNA of the CDR3: TGTGCCAGCAGTCTTATAGCCAAAAACGTTCAGTACTTC.